Listed here are 24 T cell receptor beta chains from one sample, sequenced in a study of T cell responses to AZD1222 COVID-19 vaccine (dated by TCRdb to the early 2020s). The time point label of this sample denotes: baseline before first vaccination. Libraries were prepared through the immunoSEQ multiplex PCR assay. TCRdb retrieved this table from immuneACCESS and kept in-frame rearrangements only. Not all clones are present; in checked studies, unresolved V genes account for under half, and no reason is known for the remainder. This sample holds approximately 200,000 clones; roughly 93% were observed only once. Roughly 10% of the sample comes from the top ten. The source was peripheral blood, collected on day 0 of AZD1222 vaccination. Source of these receptors: an adult in good health.

The gene calls are TRBV30 and TRBJ1-1; 10 positions match TRBD1. The CDR3 consists of 15 residues. Per germline, CDR1 GTSNPN and CDR2 SVGIG (reference sequence). CDR3 residues: CARRRDRGSNTEAFF. CDR3 DNA sequence: TGTGCTCGGAGGCGGGACAGGGGCTCGAACACTGAAGCTTTCTTT.

There are a few counts of this clone. The rearrangement uses TRBV28 and TRBJ1-5; no definite D call. The V gene lost 1 base and the J gene lost 3 bases, with 7 bases spanning the gap. This CDR3 has 14 amino acids. Germline V gene data show CDR1 as MDHEN and CDR2 as SYDVKM. CDR3 protein: CASSLSRNNQPQHF. CDR3 in DNA: TGTGCCAGCAGTTTATCCAGGAACAATCAGCCCCAGCATTTT.

The chain combines TRBV29-1 with TRBJ1-1; unclear D gene. Germline CDR1 SQVTM, CDR2 ANQGSEA. This CDR3 has 13 residues. Deletions cut 4 bases from V and 0 bases from J, with 9 bases between. This CDR3 reads CSVAGAVNTEAFF. CDR3 bases: TGCAGCGTTGCTGGCGCAGTGAACACTGAAGCTTTCTTT.

The CDR3 here is CASSSPGGRNSPLHF. DNA for the CDR3: TGTGCCAGCAGCTCCCCGGGGGGACGAAATTCACCCCTCCACTTT. The V call is TRBV5-4, the J call TRBJ1-6; a weak D match, TRBD1 (5 bases). This CDR3 comprises 15 residues. Germline V lookup: CDR1 SGHNT, CDR2 YYREEE (reference sequence). The V and J ends lost 3 bases and 7 bases respectively, with 14 bases between them.

The chain joins TRBV19 to TRBJ1-2; 10 bases map to TRBD1. The V segment lost 3 bases and the J segment 0 bases; nucleotides outside the gene matches: 7. The CDR3 contains 17 residues. CDR1 and CDR2 from the germline V gene are LNHDA and SQIVND (reference sequence). The DNA of the CDR3 is TGTGCCAGTAGTATGGCGGGACAGGGGAACTCTAACTATGGCTACACCTTC. Translating gives CASSMAGQGNSNYGYTF.

The chain uses TRBV7-9 and TRBJ2-3, with D possibly TRBD1 on 6 matching bases. Trimming shortened V by 3 bases and J by 1 base, and 8 bases separated the two germline ends. CDR1 and CDR2 (germline): SEHNR, FQNEAQ (reference sequence). The CDR3 length is 14 residues. CDR3: CASSFRQGTDTQYF. CDR3 coding DNA: TGTGCCAGCAGCTTTAGACAGGGCACAGATACGCAGTATTTT.

The V and J genes are TRBV9 and TRBJ2-5, with D perhaps matching TRBD2 (5 bases). The CDR3 consists of 16 residues. The V end was cut by 4 bases, the J end by 7 bases, with 23 bases between. CDR1 and CDR2 from the germline V gene are SGDLS and YYNGEE. The CDR3 sequence: CASSPPGFGDQATQYF. CDR3 in DNA: TGTGCCAGCAGCCCGCCGGGTTTCGGGGATCAGGCGACCCAGTACTTC. The whole variable domain, remainder taken from reference TRBV9 and TRBJ2-5, is DSGVTQTPKHLITATGQRVTLRCSPRSGDLSVYWYQQSLDQGLQFLIQYYNGEERAKGNILERFSAQQFPDLHSELNLSSLELGDSALYFCASSPPGFGDQATQYFGPGTRLLVL.

This clone was picked up one time. The V and J genes are TRBV10-2 and TRBJ1-5; D gene unclear. Germline V CDR1 and CDR2: WSHSY, SAAADI. This CDR3 is 12 amino acids long. V shed 10 bases and J shed 4 bases, with 11 bases lying between them. The CDR3 DNA sequence: TGCGCCACCCAACTAGGGAATCAGCCCCAGCATTTT. It translates to CATQLGNQPQHF.

This rearrangement joins TRBV24-1 to TRBJ1-6; D remains unclear. This CDR3 comprises 17 residues. From germline, CDR1 is KGHDR and CDR2 SFDVKD. Trimming pared 3 bases from V and 8 bases from J, leaving 19 bases between. The CDR3 DNA reads as TGTGCCACCAGTGATAGGCGGGAGGTTTCCTGGCATTCACCCCTCCACTTT. Translation: CATSDRREVSWHSPLHF.

The chain combines TRBV12-5 with TRBJ2-1; D is ambiguous. The V gene's germline CDR1 is LGHNT and CDR2 FRNRAP. Trimming took 2 bases from V and 4 from J, leaving 9 bases between them. There are 14 residues in the CDR3. Here the CDR3 reads CASGLSHIYNEQFF. CDR3 DNA sequence: TGTGCTAGTGGTTTGTCACATATTTACAATGAGCAGTTCTTC.

V gene TRBV4-2 combines with J gene TRBJ2-7; 11 nucleotides agree with TRBD2. The CDR3 covers 17 residues. The junction had 10 bases not matched to a gene; V was cut back by 0 bases and J by 6 bases. Germline V gene lookup returns CDR1 LGHNA and CDR2 YNFKEQ. This CDR3 reads CASSQDLTSGRFFEQYF. CDR3 in DNA: TGTGCCAGCAGCCAAGATCTCACTAGCGGGAGATTCTTCGAGCAGTACTTC.

In DNA, the CDR3 is TGTGCCAGCAGAACAACGGGACTCATCGCGGGCTACACCTTC. Its translation: CASRTTGLIAGYTF. This chain joins TRBV27 and TRBJ1-2, with D maybe TRBD1 (5 bases). Per the germline V gene, CDR1 is MNHEY and CDR2 is SMNVEV (reference sequence). V lost 6 bases, J lost 8 bases, and 19 bases lay in between. The CDR3 contains 14 residues.

The chain is built from TRBV7-6 and TRBJ2-1; D is perhaps TRBD2 (6 bases). The CDR3 has 15 residues. The germline gives CDR1 SGHVS, CDR2 FNYEAQ. Trimming removed 2 bases from V and 9 bases from J, with 17 bases in between. The CDR3, as DNA: TGTGCCAGCAGCTTAATAGCGGAAGATAGAGGTGAGCAGTTCTTC. Its translation is CASSLIAEDRGEQFF. Filled out from reference TRBV7-6 and TRBJ2-1, the complete variable domain reads GAGVSQSPRYKVTKRGQDVALRCDPISGHVSLYWYRQALGQGPEFLTYFNYEAQQDKSGLPNDRFSAERPEGSISTLTIQRTEQRDSAMYRCASSLIAEDRGEQFFGPGTRLTVL.

The rearrangement links TRBV5-1 to TRBJ2-5; 9 bases agree with TRBD1. J gave up 5 bases and V 0 bases, and 5 bases lay outside the gene matches. Germline V gene data show CDR1 as SGHRS and CDR2 as YFSETQ. This CDR3 has 15 amino acids. In DNA form, the CDR3 reads TGCGCCAGCAGCTTGGAGAGACAGGGGGACGAGACCCAGTACTTC. This codes for CASSLERQGDETQYF.

The rearrangement links TRBV24-1 to TRBJ2-7, with D perhaps TRBD2 (6 bases). This CDR3 is built from 17 residues. With 3 bases removed from V and 1 base from J, the gap between germline ends came to 18 bases. CDR1 is KGHDR, CDR2 SFDVKD, per germline. CDR3 region: CATSDESQERASYEQYF. CDR3 DNA: TGTGCCACCAGTGATGAATCCCAAGAGCGGGCGTCCTACGAGCAGTACTTC.

The chain employs TRBV9 and TRBJ2-2; D is perhaps TRBD2 (5 bases). The CDR3 runs 15 residues. The V gene's germline CDR1 is SGDLS and CDR2 YYNGEE. With 4 bases removed from V and 6 bases from J, the gap between germline ends came to 16 bases. The CDR3 reads CASSTLSGVSGELFF. Here the CDR3 DNA reads TGTGCCAGCAGCACCCTGTCCGGGGTGTCCGGGGAGCTGTTTTTT.

V is TRBV6-5 and J is TRBJ2-7; D call uncertain. Deletions cut 1 base from V and 6 bases from J, with 16 bases between. CDR1 is MNHEY, CDR2 SVGAGI, per germline. CDR3 length: 15 amino acids. The CDR3 sequence is CASSYFTANSAEQYF. The DNA for the CDR3 is TGTGCCAGCAGTTACTTCACTGCTAACTCGGCCGAGCAGTACTTC.

V and J are TRBV11-2 and TRBJ2-7, with 10 nucleotides matching TRBD1. The ends lost 1 base at V and 4 bases at J; junction bases unmatched: 4. CDR3 size: 15 residues. From germline, CDR1 is SGHAT and CDR2 FQNNGV. CDR3 nucleotides: TGTGCCAGCAGCTTAGGGGACAGGGGAAGGTACGAGCAGTACTTC. This sequence encodes CASSLGDRGRYEQYF. Complete variable domain (other parts from reference TRBV11-2 and TRBJ2-7): EAGVAQSPRYKIIEKRQSVAFWCNPISGHATLYWYQQILGQGPKLLIQFQNNGVVDDSQLPKDRFSAERLKGVDSTLKIQPAKLEDSAVYLCASSLGDRGRYEQYFGPGTRLTVT.

The CDR3 loop reads CASSQAPTGTSYNEQFF. The CDR3 DNA reads as TGTGCCAGCAGCCAAGCCCCCACCGGGACTTCCTACAATGAGCAGTTCTTC. V gene TRBV3-1 (or the pseudogene TRBV3-2) combines with J gene TRBJ2-1, with D possibly TRBD2 on 6 matching bases. The CDR3 totals 17 residues. From germline, CDR1 is LGHDT and CDR2 YNNKEL (reference sequence). Trimming removed 1 base from V and 1 base from J, with 14 bases in between.

The rearrangement uses TRBV15 and TRBJ1-6, with D possibly TRBD1 on 5 matching bases. This CDR3 contains 14 residues. Germline V CDR1 and CDR2: LNHNV, YYDKDF (reference sequence). Trimming took off 0 bases at V and 10 bases at J, with 10 bases between the two ends. Written as DNA, the CDR3 is TGTGCCACCAGCAGAGATAGGGGCAGGTCACCCCTCCACTTT. Its protein product is CATSRDRGRSPLHF.

This chain links TRBV27 with TRBJ2-7; 9 bases fit TRBD2. V lost 3 bases, J lost 3 bases, and 9 bases stayed unmatched. Germline V CDR1 and CDR2: MNHEY, SMNVEV (reference sequence). The CDR3 covers 16 residues. The DNA for the CDR3 is TGTGCCAGCAGTTTTCGTGGGCTAGCGGGAATCTACGAGCAGTACTTC. This gives the protein CASSFRGLAGIYEQYF.

The chain joins TRBV30 to TRBJ2-2; 11 bases align to TRBD2. The CDR3 runs 18 residues. V lost 2 bases and J lost 1; bases outside the gene matches: 9. CDR1 GTSNPN and CDR2 SVGIG come from the germline V gene (reference sequence). The CDR3: CAWSSLRTSGRNTGELFF. The CDR3 nucleotides are TGTGCCTGGAGTTCCCTCCGTACTAGCGGGAGGAACACCGGGGAGCTGTTTTTT.

The CDR3 region is CASSNPYTEAFF. The CDR3 nucleotides are TGTGCCAGCTCAAACCCGTACACTGAAGCTTTCTTT. The V call is TRBV18, the J call TRBJ1-1, with D uncertain. The ends were cut back, 5 bases at V and 3 bases at J, with 7 bases in the middle. CDR1 and CDR2 from the germline V gene are KGHSH and LQKENI. The CDR3 spans 12 residues.

This clone was found once. This rearrangement joins TRBV25-1 to TRBJ1-1; maybe TRBD1 (5 bases). Germline V gives CDR1 MGHDK, CDR2 SYGVNS. Trimming left V 0 bases short and J 2 bases short, with 13 bases between. The CDR3 extends over 16 amino acids. The CDR3 nucleotides read TGTGCCAGCAGTGAATATGCCCGGGGACCAAACACTGAAGCTTTCTTT. Protein product: CASSEYARGPNTEAFF.